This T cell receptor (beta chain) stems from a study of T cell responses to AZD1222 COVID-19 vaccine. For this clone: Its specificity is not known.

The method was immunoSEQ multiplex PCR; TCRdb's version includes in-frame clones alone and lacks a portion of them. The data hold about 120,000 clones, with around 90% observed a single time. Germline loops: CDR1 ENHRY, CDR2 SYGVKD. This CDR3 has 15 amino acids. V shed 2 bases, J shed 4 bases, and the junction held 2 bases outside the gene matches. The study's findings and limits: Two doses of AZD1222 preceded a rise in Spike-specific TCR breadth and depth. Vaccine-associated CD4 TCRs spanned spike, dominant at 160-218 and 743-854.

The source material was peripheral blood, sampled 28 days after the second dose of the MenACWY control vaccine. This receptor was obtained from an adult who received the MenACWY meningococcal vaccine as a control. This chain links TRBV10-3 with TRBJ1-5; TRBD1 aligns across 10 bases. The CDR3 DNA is TGTGCCATCAGTGAGGGGGGACAGGGGAATCAGCCCCAGCATTTT. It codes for CAISEGGQGNQPQHF.